The next 31 T cell receptor beta chains were all read from a single sample in a study of T cells in Graves' hyperthyroidism and ophthalmopathy. Amplified TCR beta CDR3 regions came from RNA transcripts. RT-PCR in the first round (using the HTBI primer set) targeted the TCR CDR3. MiXCR, run by TCRdb on the multiplex PCR reads, gives a single entry per CDR3 protein. Among about 460,000 distinct CDR3 sequences, under 25% were seen once, and the ten largest hold around 54%. Material for sequencing was blood. These receptor sequences come from a woman in her seventies with Graves' ophthalmopathy.

The gene calls are TRBV19 and TRBJ2-1; D assignment may be TRBD1 or TRBD2 (5 bases each). CDR3 length equals 16 residues. The V end was cut by 1 base, the J end by 6 bases, with 16 bases between. Germline values: CDR1 LNHDA, CDR2 SQIVND (reference sequence). CDR3 sequence: CASSIVAGSLGNEQFF. Here the CDR3 DNA reads TGTGCCAGTAGTATAGTTGCAGGGAGCTTGGGCAATGAGCAGTTCTTC. Complete variable domain (other parts from reference TRBV19 and TRBJ2-1): DGGITQSPKYLFRKEGQNVTLSCEQNLNHDAMYWYRQDPGQGLRLIYYSQIVNDFQKGDIAEGYSVSREKKESFPLTVTSAQKNPTAFYLCASSIVAGSLGNEQFFGPGTRLTVL.

This chain uses TRBV7-9 with TRBJ2-1; 13 bases match TRBD2. This CDR3 contains 20 residues. J lost 0 bases, V lost 5 bases, and 13 bases had no gene match. Germline CDR1 reads SEHNR; CDR2 reads FQNEAQ (reference sequence). CDR3 loop: CASSLRARTSGSLSYNEQFF. CDR3 sequence (DNA): TGTGCCAGCAGCCTGAGGGCACGGACTAGCGGGAGTCTCTCCTACAATGAGCAGTTCTTC.

Many counts were recorded for this clonotype. The chain joins TRBV20-1 to TRBJ1-1, with 9 bases aligning to TRBD1. The CDR3 has 16 residues. Germline CDR1 and CDR2: DFQATT and SNEGSKA (reference sequence). V was clipped by 0 bases and J by 4 bases; unmatched bases: 9. The CDR3 DNA is TGCAGTGCTAGAGATAGGGACAGGGAATGGAGCACTGAAGCTTTCTTT. Amino acids: CSARDRDREWSTEAFF.

This chain joins TRBV9 and TRBJ2-5; TRBD2 matches at 11 bases. This CDR3 region has 14 residues. V dropped 0 bases and J dropped 5; count of bases not matched to a gene: 0. The germline gives CDR1 SGDLS, CDR2 YYNGEE. CDR3 sequence reads: CASSVGTSGETQYF. In nucleotides, the CDR3 is TGTGCCAGCAGCGTAGGGACTAGCGGGGAGACCCAGTACTTC.

V is TRBV2 and J is TRBJ2-7, with D uncertain. Trimming shortened V by 6 bases and J by 4 bases, and 13 bases separated the two germline ends. CDR3 length: 13 amino acids. CDR1 is SNHLY, CDR2 FYNNEI, per germline. For the CDR3, the DNA is TGTGCCAGCAGAGAAAGAAGCAGGTACGAGCAGTACTTC. It specifies CASRERSRYEQYF.

This clonotype was picked up many times. This rearrangement joins TRBV6-1 to TRBJ1-5; D might be TRBD1 (5 bases). The CDR3 extends over 16 amino acids. Germline CDR1 is MNHNS and CDR2 is SASEGT. V gave up 2 bases and J gave up 2 bases, with 13 bases separating them. CDR3 DNA sequence: TGTGCCAGCAGTGAAAGGCAGTGGGGCCGCAATCAGCCCCAGCATTTT. It codes for CASSERQWGRNQPQHF.

With regard to this clonotype: A read error is possible here, since a much larger clone lies one base away. This sequence joins TRBV19 and TRBJ1-1; no reliable D call. Germline values: CDR1 LNHDA, CDR2 SQIVND (reference sequence). The CDR3 spans 13 residues. In DNA form, the CDR3 reads TGTGCCAGTATTGGGAAGGGAAGCACTGAAGCTTCCTTT. Protein sequence: CASIGKGSTEASF.

The V call is TRBV4-1, the J call TRBJ2-7, with 8 positions matching TRBD2. Germline trimming cut 3 bases from V and 3 bases from J; bases unmatched to any gene: 7. Germline CDR1 MGHRA, CDR2 YSYEKL. The CDR3 contains 15 residues. The CDR3 here is CASSQAAGVIYEQYF. In DNA form, the CDR3 reads TGCGCCAGCAGCCAGGCAGCGGGAGTCATCTACGAGCAGTACTTC.

This clonotype was detected many times. J is TRBJ2-7 and V is TRBV12-3 or TRBV12-4; the match to TRBD1 covers 9 bases. The CDR3 contains 14 residues. V dropped 6 bases and J dropped 4; count of bases not matched to a gene: 7. The DNA for the CDR3 is TGTGCCAGCAGGCCGGACAGGGGCTCGTACGAGCAGTACTTC. Its protein product is CASRPDRGSYEQYF.

CDR3 DNA: TGCGCCAGCAGCTTGAGACAGGCTGGTGCGCAGTTCTTC. It is translated as CASSLRQAGAQFF. This chain joins TRBV5-1 and TRBJ2-1; D perhaps matches TRBD1 (6 bases). In germline, CDR1 is SGHRS, CDR2 YFSETQ. V was pared by 1 base and J by 12 bases, with 14 bases between. This CDR3 is built from 13 residues.

This clonotype was seen at least ten times. This chain connects TRBV2 to TRBJ2-3; 9 nucleotides line up with TRBD2. The CDR3 runs 15 residues. Germline values: CDR1 SNHLY, CDR2 FYNNEI. After removal of 4 bases from V and 4 bases from J, the junction contained 6 bases not matched to a gene. The DNA of the CDR3 is TGTGCCAGCAGTGTTGGCGGGAGGGAGGCAGATACGCAGTATTTT. Amino acids: CASSVGGREADTQYF. Filled out from reference TRBV2 and TRBJ2-3, the complete variable domain reads EPEVTQTPSHQVTQMGQEVILRCVPISNHLYFYWYRQILGQKVEFLVSFYNNEISEKSEIFDDQFSVERPDGSNFTLKIRSTKLEDSAMYFCASSVGGREADTQYFGPGTRLTVL.

This clonotype has ten or more counts. This chain connects TRBV12-3 or TRBV12-4 to TRBJ2-7, with 9 positions matching TRBD2. V dropped 9 bases and J dropped 3; count of bases not matched to a gene: 9. The CDR3 contains 14 residues. The CDR3 DNA follows: TGTGCCAGTAGTCTAGCGGGAATTAGCTACGAGCAGTACTTC. It specifies CASSLAGISYEQYF.

The CDR3 reads CASSQVGGTDGYTF. The CDR3 DNA reads TGTGCCAGCAGCCAAGTGGGGGGGACAGATGGCTACACCTTC. The V gene is TRBV3-1, the J gene TRBJ1-2, with 7 bases fitting TRBD1. Germline lookup yields CDR1 LGHDT and CDR2 YNNKEL (reference sequence). This CDR3 contains 14 residues. V shed 1 base, J shed 6 bases, and the junction held 5 bases outside the gene matches. Together with reference TRBV3-1 and TRBJ1-2, the CDR3 gives the full variable domain: DTAVSQTPKYLVTQMGNDKSIKCEQNLGHDTMYWYKQDSKKFLKIMFSYNNKELIINETVPNRFSPKSPDKAHLNLHINSLELGDSAVYFCASSQVGGTDGYTFGSGTRLTVV.

This clonotype was found a few times. The chain recombines TRBV10-2 with TRBJ1-1; 8 bases are shared with TRBD1. J was trimmed by 7 bases and V by 7 bases; bases with no gene match: 8. Germline CDR1 WSHSY, CDR2 SAAADI. The CDR3 extends over 13 amino acids. Here the CDR3 DNA reads TGCGCCAGCACGGGACAGGAATATAGTGAAGCTTTCTTT. This translates into CASTGQEYSEAFF.

Points on this clonotype: Just one base apart from a much larger clone, this may be a read error. The genes are TRBV6-1 and TRBJ1-2; D not certain. Germline loops: CDR1 MNHNS, CDR2 SASEGT. The V and J ends lost 3 bases and 2 bases respectively, with 7 bases between them. There are 13 residues in the CDR3. CDR3 DNA: TGTGCCAGCAGTGAGAACAGAAACTATGGCTACACCTTC. It translates to CASSENRNYGYTF.

This clonotype was seen more than once but under ten times. This chain's CDR3 is CASSLETGELFF. The CDR3 DNA reads as TGTGCCAGCAGCTTGGAGACCGGGGAGCTGTTTTTT. The J gene is TRBJ2-2, the V gene TRBV11-3, with D uncertain. Germline V CDR1 and CDR2: SGHNT, YENEEA. The CDR3 loop spans 12 amino acids. V lost 3 bases and J lost 5, with 4 bases in between.

This clonotype was counted a few times. The chain employs TRBV4-1 and TRBJ1-5; D not resolved. V lost 0 bases to trimming and J lost 12 bases, with 12 bases between them. The germline gives CDR1 MGHRA, CDR2 YSYEKL. The CDR3 has 13 residues. CDR3 sequence (DNA): TGCGCCAGCAGCCAAGATGTCTCGCCCTTCCAGCATTTT. This gives the protein CASSQDVSPFQHF.

This clonotype was detected only a few times. One junction end does not reproduce the germline sequence, and a read error may be involved. This rearrangement joins TRBV7-2 to TRBJ2-1, with D maybe TRBD2 (5 bases). The germline V gene encodes CDR1 SGHTA and CDR2 FQGNSA. This CDR3 region has 15 residues. The CDR3 region is CASSLGRSPYNEQLF. The CDR3 coding sequence is TGTGCCAGCAGCTTAGGGAGGTCCCCCTACAATGAGCAGCTCTTC.

This clonotype was picked up a small number of times. V and J are TRBV11-2 and TRBJ2-2, with D perhaps TRBD1 (5 bases). The CDR3 contains 15 residues. Trimming removed 2 bases from V and 0 bases from J, with 7 bases in between. CDR1 and CDR2 from the germline V gene are SGHAT and FQNNGV. The CDR3: CASSLSRANTGELFF. CDR3 nucleotides: TGTGCCAGCAGCTTATCCAGGGCGAACACCGGGGAGCTGTTTTTT.

V gene TRBV3-1 combines with J gene TRBJ1-5; D remains ambiguous. CDR3 length: 13 residues. V lost 0 bases and J lost 3, with 3 bases in between. The germline V gene has CDR1 LGHDT and CDR2 YNNKEL (reference sequence). CDR3 residues: CASSQETNQPQHF. In nucleotides, the CDR3 is TGTGCCAGCAGCCAAGAAACCAATCAGCCCCAGCATTTT.

Of note for this clonotype: This sequence may be a read error, since a much larger clone differs from it by one base. The J gene is TRBJ1-2, the V gene TRBV3-1; D is unresolved. This CDR3 has 15 residues. Germline V gives CDR1 LGHDT, CDR2 YNNKEL (reference sequence). The CDR3 protein is CASSQDGALGRGCTF. The CDR3 DNA reads as TGTGCCAGCAGCCAAGACGGCGCCCTCGGGAGAGGCTGCACCTTC.

This clonotype was recorded many times. J is TRBJ2-1 and V is TRBV14; 12 nucleotides agree with TRBD2. The CDR3 contains 18 residues. V was pared by 2 bases and J by 7 bases, with 12 bases of the junction left unmatched. The germline CDR1 and CDR2 sequences are SGHDN and FVKESK. In nucleotides, the CDR3 is TGTGCCAGCAGCCAACGAACGGGACTAGCGGGTCTTAAGAATGAGCAGTTCTTC. Amino acid sequence: CASSQRTGLAGLKNEQFF. The full variable domain, in which reference TRBV14 and TRBJ2-1 provide the parts outside the CDR3, is EAGVTQFPSHSVIEKGQTVTLRCDPISGHDNLYWYRRVMGKEIKFLLHFVKESKQDESGMPNNRFLAERTGGTYSTLKVQPAELEDSGVYFCASSQRTGLAGLKNEQFFGPGTRLTVL.

This chain links TRBV5-1 with TRBJ2-7; 12 nucleotides align to TRBD2. Unmatched junction bases numbered 16, after V lost 4 bases and J lost 5 bases. The CDR3 has 18 residues. The germline V gene encodes CDR1 SGHRS and CDR2 YFSETQ. The CDR3: CASSRRLAGEDRRDEQYF. CDR3 coding DNA: TGCGCCAGCAGCCGTCGACTAGCGGGAGAGGATCGCCGGGACGAGCAGTACTTC.

The chain recombines TRBV20-1 with TRBJ1-4; no clear D gene. CDR1 is DFQATT, CDR2 SNEGSKA, per germline (reference sequence). The CDR3 is 12 amino acids. The ends were cut back, 1 base at V and 7 bases at J, with 7 bases in the middle. CDR3 loop: CSARGTLEKLFF. The CDR3 DNA reads as TGCAGTGCTAGAGGAACGCTTGAAAAACTGTTTTTT.

V usage is TRBV15 and J usage is TRBJ2-1; no firm D call. Germline V gene data show CDR1 as LNHNV and CDR2 as YYDKDF (reference sequence). This CDR3 spans 11 amino acids. Trimming took off 2 bases at V and 9 bases at J, with 5 bases between the two ends. The CDR3 here is CATSRRVEQFF. The CDR3 DNA follows: TGTGCCACCAGCAGACGCGTTGAGCAGTTCTTC.

This clonotype was observed a handful of times. V gene TRBV6-5 combines with J gene TRBJ2-1; D may be TRBD2 (6 bases). Trimming took off 2 bases at V and 10 bases at J, with 12 bases between the two ends. This CDR3 is 13 amino acids long. Germline values: CDR1 MNHEY, CDR2 SVGAGI. CDR3 nucleotide sequence: TGTGCCAGCAGTTACCCCCATGGAGGGGAGCAGTTCTTC. Residues: CASSYPHGGEQFF.

This clonotype was seen only a few times. This rearrangement joins TRBV9 to TRBJ2-1, with TRBD2 matching over 13 bases. Unmatched junction bases numbered 7, after V lost 0 bases and J lost 7 bases. The CDR3 is 17 amino acids. Germline assignment: CDR1 SGDLS and CDR2 YYNGEE. The CDR3, as DNA: TGTGCCAGCAGCGTAGCGGGGAGGACTAGCGGGAGTAATGAGCAGTTCTTC. It is translated as CASSVAGRTSGSNEQFF. Using reference TRBV9 and TRBJ2-1 for the parts outside the CDR3, the full variable domain is DSGVTQTPKHLITATGQRVTLRCSPRSGDLSVYWYQQSLDQGLQFLIQYYNGEERAKGNILERFSAQQFPDLHSELNLSSLELGDSALYFCASSVAGRTSGSNEQFFGPGTRLTVL.

The chain employs TRBV20-1 and TRBJ2-3; 7 bases are a match to TRBD2. The CDR3 sequence is 14 residues long. Trimming cost V 6 bases and J 4 bases; bases outside gene matches: 10. Germline V gives CDR1 DFQATT, CDR2 SNEGSKA (reference sequence). CDR3 loop: CSAAGEINSDTQYF. Written as DNA, the CDR3 is TGCAGTGCCGCGGGGGAGATCAATTCAGATACGCAGTATTTT.

The rearrangement joins TRBV6-1 to TRBJ2-1, with D uncertain. CDR3 length: 13 amino acids. The V end lost 7 bases, the J end lost 1 base, and 8 bases lay between the germline ends. The V gene's germline CDR1 is MNHNS and CDR2 SASEGT. CDR3 DNA: TGTGCCAGCATGGGGAAATCCTACAATGAGCAGTTCTTC. Protein product: CASMGKSYNEQFF.

In this sample, this clonotype turned up a few times. This chain connects TRBV4-1 to TRBJ2-7, with unresolved D. Trimming removed 1 base from V and 4 bases from J, with 11 bases in between. CDR3 length: 14 residues. Germline values: CDR1 MGHRA, CDR2 YSYEKL. Written as DNA, the CDR3 is TGCGCCAGCAGCCAAGGTCTCGGAGAATACGAGCAGTACTTC. Translating gives CASSQGLGEYEQYF.

The chain is built from TRBV7-2 and TRBJ2-7, with 7 bases that match TRBD2. CDR1 SGHTA and CDR2 FQGNSA come from the germline V gene. This CDR3 region has 14 residues. V was pared by 5 bases and J by 5 bases, with 9 bases of the junction left unmatched. In DNA, the CDR3 is TGTGCCAGCAGCCCCACGGGAGGTACCCACGAGCAGTACTTC. This gives the protein CASSPTGGTHEQYF.